This entry features one TCR beta chain sequence. With 5 bases clipped from V and 9 bases from J, the junction kept 19 bases outside the gene matches. The CDR3 length is 18 residues. Germline CDR1 and CDR2: SGHTA and FQGNSA. The data belong to a study of blood T cell repertoires in COVID-19. For the study at large: The cDNA or gDNA used as material had been derived from T cells, B-cell-depleted T cells, or PBMCs.

Assay: immunoSEQ multiplex PCR; the TCRdb copy retains only in-frame clones and omits some. The sample includes 160,000 or so clones, about 80% of them seen just once. This TCR was sampled from a man between 65 and 85 years old with active or convalescent COVID-19. The specimen sequenced was peripheral blood. This rearrangement joins TRBV7-2 to TRBJ2-1, with 10 bases matching TRBD1. The CDR3 sequence: CASSIYGYGTGDEGEQFF. Here the CDR3 DNA reads TGTGCCAGCAGCATCTACGGTTACGGGACAGGGGATGAGGGTGAGCAGTTCTTC.